These 8 T cell receptor beta chains came from one sample sequenced in a study of T cell responses to AZD1222 COVID-19 vaccine. TCRdb keeps only in-frame clones here, not all; method: immunoSEQ multiplex PCR. The top ten hold about 35% of the sample, which has 24,000 or so clones, around 86% seen once. The specimen comprised peripheral blood, sampled 28 days after the second AZD1222 dose. The receptors were sampled from an adult who received the AZD1222 COVID-19 vaccine.

The gene calls are TRBV7-2 and TRBJ1-3; tentatively, D is TRBD1 (5 bases). V shed 1 base and J shed 2 bases, with 12 bases lying between them. Germline V CDR1 and CDR2: SGHTA, FQGNSA. The CDR3 is 16 residues long. The CDR3, as DNA: TGTGCCAGCAGCTTAGACAGTGGAGGGGCTGGAAACACCATATATTTT. Residues: CASSLDSGGAGNTIYF.

J is TRBJ2-7 and V is TRBV5-1; the match to TRBD2 covers 12 bases. V gave up 5 bases and J gave up 4 bases; unmatched junction bases: 7. The CDR3 length is 15 residues. CDR1 is SGHRS and CDR2 is YFSETQ in the germline V gene. For the CDR3, the DNA is TGCGCCAGCAGGCAGACTAGCGGGAGAGGATACGAGCAGTACTTC. It yields the protein CASRQTSGRGYEQYF. Full variable domain (rest looked up from reference TRBV5-1 and TRBJ2-7): KAGVTQTPRYLIKTRGQQVTLSCSPISGHRSVSWYQQTPGQGLQFLFEYFSETQRNKGNFPGRFSGRQFSNSRSEMNVSTLELGDSALYLCASRQTSGRGYEQYFGPGTRLTVT.

The chain combines TRBV11-2 with TRBJ1-1, with TRBD1 identical over 8 bases. The J segment lost 1 base and the V segment lost 5 bases, leaving 6 bases of the junction unmatched. This CDR3 has 15 residues. Germline CDR1 SGHAT, CDR2 FQNNGV. The CDR3 protein is CASSPTDRGNTEAFF. In nucleotides, the CDR3 is TGTGCCAGCAGCCCAACTGACAGGGGGAACACTGAAGCTTTCTTT.

V gene TRBV11-2 combines with J gene TRBJ2-2, with D possibly matching TRBD1 (5 bases). Trimming removed 5 bases from V and 2 bases from J, with 6 bases in between. Germline V gives CDR1 SGHAT, CDR2 FQNNGV. This CDR3 is 13 amino acids long. The CDR3 here is CASSRTNTGELFF. The CDR3 nucleotides read TGTGCCAGCAGCCGGACAAACACCGGGGAGCTGTTTTTT.

The chain joins TRBV15 to TRBJ2-2; 9 bases map to TRBD1. V shed 1 base and J 5 bases; nucleotides not matched to a gene: 2. CDR1 is LNHNV, CDR2 YYDKDF, per germline (reference sequence). The CDR3 has 15 amino acids. The CDR3 here is CATSRGTGETGELFF. CDR3 coding DNA: TGTGCCACCAGCAGAGGGACAGGGGAAACCGGGGAGCTGTTTTTT.

This clone has just a few counts. The rearrangement links TRBV5-1 to TRBJ1-1, with D perhaps matching TRBD1 (5 bases). This CDR3 contains 13 residues. Per germline, CDR1 SGHRS and CDR2 YFSETQ. V was shortened by 5 bases and J by 0 bases, with 8 bases between the two germline ends. The CDR3 sequence: CASRRGLNTEAFF. As DNA, the CDR3 is TGCGCCAGCAGGCGGGGGTTGAACACTGAAGCTTTCTTT.

The genes are TRBV5-1 and TRBJ2-5; the D is unclear. Trimming took off 1 base at V and 3 bases at J, with 10 bases between the two ends. The CDR3 is made up of 14 amino acids. Germline V lookup: CDR1 SGHRS, CDR2 YFSETQ. This CDR3 is CASSLRLVKETQYF. As DNA, the CDR3 is TGCGCCAGCAGCTTGAGACTGGTTAAAGAGACCCAGTACTTC.

The chain has TRBV7-6 and TRBJ2-1; TRBD2 agrees at 13 bases. This CDR3 spans 18 amino acids. Trimming at V came to 5 bases and at J to 0 bases, leaving 7 bases not matched to a gene. Germline V gene sequence: CDR1 SGHVS, CDR2 FNYEAQ. CDR3 DNA sequence: TGTGCCAGCAGCGCCCAAACTAGCGGGAGGGCCTCCTACAATGAGCAGTTCTTC. Residues: CASSAQTSGRASYNEQFF.